This T cell receptor (beta chain) was recovered during a study of STAT5B mutations in CD4+ large granular lymphocyte leukemia. The study, taken as a whole, reports: Top patient clones used TRBV06 genes more often: 8/27 versus 2/35 in controls. Higher CD4+ than CD8+ T-LGLL clonality might reflect small sample size.

Trimming shortened V by 0 bases and J by 3 bases, and 18 bases separated the two germline ends. Germline lookup yields CDR1 SGHAT and CDR2 FQNNGV. The CDR3 spans 17 residues. Sequencing was at survey level. This table comes from immunoSEQ multiplex PCR, and its TCRdb copy is limited to in-frame clones, with some not included. This table holds roughly 30,000 clones, 70% to 90% found once. Details on this clone: Its antigen is not identified.

The specimen was CD4+ T cells from blood buffy coats. This chain uses TRBV11-2 with TRBJ2-7; a weak D match, TRBD2 (7 bases). The receptor's source is a human donor in good health. CDR3 DNA sequence: TGTGCCAGCAGCTTAGATCAAGAAAGCGGGACATACTACGAGCAGTACTTC. Its protein product is CASSLDQESGTYYEQYF.